Listed here are 18 T cell receptor beta chains from one sample, sequenced in a study of beta chain features in type 1 diabetes. TCRB transcripts that were expressed got sequenced, as all of the isolated RNA had been reverse transcribed. Produced via immunoSEQ multiplex PCR; TCRdb's table is partial and in-frame only. The data contain around 400,000 clones, over 12% of them singletons. The sequencing input was naive CD4+ T cells from blood. These receptors were obtained from a woman under 30 in good health.

The chain recombines TRBV15 with TRBJ1-2; 7 bases are shared with TRBD1. CDR1 and CDR2 from the germline V gene are LNHNV and YYDKDF (reference sequence). Trimming at V came to 4 bases and at J to 3 bases, leaving 8 bases not matched to a gene. The CDR3 runs 15 residues. The DNA of the CDR3 is TGTGCCACCAGCATAGGGAGAGGGACAGACTATGGCTACACCTTC. Translating gives CATSIGRGTDYGYTF.

The chain couples TRBV11-2 to TRBJ2-1; the D gene is possibly TRBD1 (6 bases). CDR1 is SGHAT and CDR2 is FQNNGV in the germline V gene. V was cut by 3 bases and J by 4 bases, with 10 bases left in between. CDR3 size: 14 residues. The CDR3 reads CASSFGTRYNEQFF. In DNA, the CDR3 is TGTGCCAGCAGCTTCGGGACACGATACAATGAGCAGTTCTTC.

The chain combines TRBV18 with TRBJ2-3; 10 bases are shared with TRBD2. The germline V gene has CDR1 KGHSH and CDR2 LQKENI. The J segment lost 2 bases and the V segment lost 4 bases, leaving 6 bases of the junction unmatched. The CDR3 runs to 16 residues. The CDR3 loop is CASSLTSGIITDTQYF. The CDR3 region has the DNA TGTGCCAGCTCACTCACTAGCGGGATAATCACAGATACGCAGTATTTT. Variable domain in full (rest from reference TRBV18 and TRBJ2-3): NAGVMQNPRHLVRRRGQEARLRCSPMKGHSHVYWYRQLPEEGLKFMVYLQKENIIDESGMPKERFSAEFPKEGPSILRIQQVVRGDSAAYFCASSLTSGIITDTQYFGPGTRLTVL.

In its sample, this clone was seen a few times. V is TRBV18 and J is TRBJ2-3; 9 nucleotides line up with TRBD2. The junction had 5 bases not matched to a gene; V was cut back by 1 base and J by 3 bases. The CDR3 consists of 16 residues. The V gene's germline CDR1 is KGHSH and CDR2 LQKENI. CDR3 nucleotides: TGTGCCAGCTCACCACTAGCGGGAGTGATAACAGATACGCAGTATTTT. Translating it yields CASSPLAGVITDTQYF.

The genes are TRBV6-5 and TRBJ1-3; 7 positions agree with TRBD1. Germline V lookup: CDR1 MNHEY, CDR2 SVGAGI. V lost 7 bases, J lost 4 bases, and 4 bases stayed unmatched. The CDR3 totals 13 residues. The CDR3 sequence: CASIMTGGNTIYF. CDR3 sequence (DNA): TGTGCCAGCATTATGACAGGGGGAAACACCATATATTTT.

In this sample, this clone turned up a few times. CDR3 residues: CATSRGQLYEQYF. CDR3 in DNA: TGTGCCACCAGCAGAGGACAACTCTACGAGCAGTACTTC. The chain has TRBV15 and TRBJ2-7; the D is unclear. CDR3 length: 13 residues. V lost 1 base and J 3 bases, leaving 7 bases between the germline ends. The V gene's germline CDR1 is LNHNV and CDR2 YYDKDF (reference sequence).

This chain uses TRBV2 with TRBJ2-6; TRBD1 aligns across 8 bases. Trimming removed 6 bases from V and 2 bases from J; junction bases left unmatched: 3. Germline CDR1 and CDR2: SNHLY and FYNNEI. The CDR3 runs 15 residues. The CDR3 DNA reads as TGTGCCAGCAGGGTGGACAGGGCTGGGGCCAACGTCCTGACTTTC. Its protein product is CASRVDRAGANVLTF.

The chain carries TRBV5-8 and TRBJ1-2; 8 bases line up with TRBD1. Germline V lookup: CDR1 SGHTS, CDR2 YDEGEE. The CDR3 is 16 amino acids. After removal of 1 base from V and 5 bases from J, the junction contained 10 bases not matched to a gene. CDR3 nucleotide sequence: TGTGCCAGCAGCTTGCACCCTGGACAGGGAATATATGGCTACACCTTC. This gives the protein CASSLHPGQGIYGYTF. The variable domain in full, completed from reference TRBV5-8 and TRBJ1-2, reads EAGVTQSPTHLIKTRGQQATLRCSPISGHTSVYWYQQALGLGLQFLLWYDEGEERNRGNFPPRFSGRQFPNYSSELNVNALELEDSALYLCASSLHPGQGIYGYTFGSGTRLTVV.

V is TRBV29-1 and J is TRBJ2-3, with 11 bases that match TRBD2. CDR1 is SQVTM, CDR2 ANQGSEA, per germline. This CDR3 spans 15 amino acids. The V gene end was trimmed by 3 bases and the J gene end by 3 bases; junction bases not matched to a gene: 5. The DNA of the CDR3 is TGCAGCGTTGAGCTAGCGGGAGGTAGGACAGATACGCAGTATTTT. Its protein is CSVELAGGRTDTQYF.

Only a few counts were recorded for this clone. The V and J genes are TRBV7-3 and TRBJ2-7, with TRBD1 matching 10 bases. This CDR3 region has 16 residues. Looked up from germline, CDR1 is SGHTA and CDR2 is FQGTGA. Trimming removed 2 bases from V and 4 bases from J; junction bases left unmatched: 8. The CDR3 region has the DNA TGTGCCAGCAGCTTAGGTCCGGGACAGGGGATTTACGAGCAGTACTTC. This gives the protein CASSLGPGQGIYEQYF.

The chain combines TRBV2 with TRBJ2-3; tentative D call: TRBD1 (6 bases). This CDR3 has 15 residues. V gave up 4 bases and J gave up 0 bases, with 11 bases separating them. The germline V gene encodes CDR1 SNHLY and CDR2 FYNNEI. The CDR3: CASSGRTVSTDTQYF. The CDR3, as DNA: TGTGCCAGCAGTGGGCGGACAGTTAGCACAGATACGCAGTATTTT.

The chain combines TRBV7-8 with TRBJ2-2; D gene unclear. Germline CDR1 and CDR2: SGHVS and FQNEAQ. V was trimmed by 1 base and J by 1 base, leaving 7 bases between them. This CDR3 has 15 amino acids. This chain's CDR3 is CASSLERVNTGELFF. The CDR3 DNA reads as TGTGCCAGCAGCTTAGAACGGGTGAACACCGGGGAGCTGTTTTTT.

This clone has more than one count but fewer than ten. This chain links TRBV19 with TRBJ2-7, with 7 bases fitting TRBD2. This CDR3 is 14 amino acids long. Germline CDR1 reads LNHDA; CDR2 reads SQIVND (reference sequence). V shed 2 bases and J 4 bases; nucleotides not matched to a gene: 5. CDR3 sequence (DNA): TGTGCCAGTAGTATAAGGGAGGGGCCTTACGAGCAGTACTTC. Translated: CASSIREGPYEQYF. The whole variable domain, remainder taken from reference TRBV19 and TRBJ2-7, is DGGITQSPKYLFRKEGQNVTLSCEQNLNHDAMYWYRQDPGQGLRLIYYSQIVNDFQKGDIAEGYSVSREKKESFPLTVTSAQKNPTAFYLCASSIREGPYEQYFGPGTRLTVT.

The CDR3 DNA reads TGTGCCAGCAGCCCTAGACAGGGTAACAATCAGCCCCAGCATTTT. This sequence encodes CASSPRQGNNQPQHF. The V gene is TRBV7-2, the J gene TRBJ1-5, with 7 positions matching TRBD1. This CDR3 region has 15 residues. From germline, CDR1 is SGHTA and CDR2 FQGNSA. V gave up 5 bases and J gave up 3 bases; unmatched junction bases: 7.

This clone was seen a few times. The genes are TRBV2 and TRBJ2-1; TRBD2 is a possible D gene (5 bases). V was trimmed by 7 bases and J by 5 bases, leaving 18 bases between them. This CDR3 is 15 amino acids long. CDR1 and CDR2 (germline): SNHLY, FYNNEI. CDR3 bases: TGTGCCAGCACCCTGGACTGGGCAAAGAACAATGAGCAGTTCTTC. Translated, it gives CASTLDWAKNNEQFF.

This clone occurred a few times. The rearrangement links TRBV18 to TRBJ2-1; D is uncertain. The CDR3 consists of 13 residues. V lost 6 bases and J lost 7, with 13 bases in between. Germline lookup yields CDR1 KGHSH and CDR2 LQKENI. CDR3 amino acids: CASSGSGWNEQFF. The CDR3, as DNA: TGTGCCAGCTCGGGCAGTGGTTGGAATGAGCAGTTCTTC.

This clone showed up just a few times. One end of the junction fails to match germline, which may point to a read error. This chain links TRBV28 with TRBJ2-7; 10 positions agree with TRBD1. This CDR3 is 12 amino acids long. Looked up from germline, CDR1 is MDHEN and CDR2 is SYDVKM. This CDR3 reads CASSSRTGGILF. The CDR3 DNA sequence: TGTGCCAGCAGTTCAAGGACAGGGGGTATTCTTTTC.

This clone was seen a few times. CDR3 loop: CASSLAAVLSGNTIYF. CDR3 bases: TGTGCCAGCAGCTTAGCGGCAGTCCTCTCTGGAAACACCATATATTTT. The J gene is TRBJ1-3, the V gene TRBV7-9; D remains unclear. This CDR3 contains 16 residues. V lost 0 bases and J 0 bases, leaving 9 bases between the germline ends. Looked up from germline, CDR1 is SEHNR and CDR2 is FQNEAQ (reference sequence).